The 32 T cell receptor beta chains below were found in one sample sequenced in a study of Graves' ophthalmopathy and Graves' hyperthyroidism. Amplifying from RNA transcripts, the study obtained TCR beta CDR3 regions. An initial RT-PCR round employing HTBI primers preceded a second-round multiplex PCR. TCRdb reprocessed the multiplex PCR reads with MiXCR, giving one entry per CDR3 protein. The table lists over a million distinct CDR3 sequences, 35% to 45% of them singletons, with 11% in the top ten. The sample taken for sequencing was peripheral blood or thyroid tissue (not recorded which). These receptors were taken from an adult man with Graves' hyperthyroidism.

This clonotype occurred many times. V and J are TRBV25-1 and TRBJ2-7, with TRBD2 identical over 7 bases. The trim removed 3 bases at V and 3 bases at J, leaving 5 bases unmatched. CDR1 is MGHDK and CDR2 is SYGVNS in the germline V gene. This CDR3 comprises 14 residues. The CDR3: CASSEAGDNYEQYF. The CDR3, as DNA: TGTGCCAGCAGTGAGGCGGGAGACAACTACGAGCAGTACTTC.

The V call is TRBV24-1, the J call TRBJ2-7; 11 bases are shared with TRBD1. The length of the CDR3 is 14 residues. In germline, CDR1 is KGHDR, CDR2 SFDVKD. The V segment lost 4 bases and the J segment 5 bases; nucleotides outside the gene matches: 3. The CDR3 DNA follows: TGTGCCACCAGTGACCGGACAGGGGGCGACGAGCAGTACTTC. Translation: CATSDRTGGDEQYF.

The chain recombines TRBV11-2 with TRBJ2-2; D is uncertain. Trimming shortened V by 7 bases and J by 7 bases, and 13 bases separated the two germline ends. Germline CDR1 is SGHAT and CDR2 is FQNNGV. CDR3 size: 13 residues. In nucleotides, the CDR3 is TGTGCCAGCAAGAAGGGCGAGGACGGGGAGCTGTTTTTT. Translating it yields CASKKGEDGELFF.

The chain employs TRBV20-1 and TRBJ2-2; 13 bases line up with TRBD2. J was trimmed by 9 bases and V by 5 bases; bases with no gene match: 15. The CDR3 runs 17 residues. Per germline, CDR1 DFQATT and CDR2 SNEGSKA (reference sequence). CDR3 DNA sequence: TGCAGTGCTTCCCGACTAGCGGGAGGATCGGGGGGGAGGGAGCTGTTTTTT. This translates into CSASRLAGGSGGRELFF.

This clonotype was detected only a few times. The rearrangement joins TRBV15 to TRBJ2-7; D is possibly TRBD2 (6 bases). Looked up from germline, CDR1 is LNHNV and CDR2 is YYDKDF (reference sequence). The V end was cut by 5 bases, the J end by 5 bases, with 16 bases between. The CDR3 covers 14 residues. CDR3 coding DNA: TGTGCCACCAGCCCTATCGGGGGAAGCCACGAGCAGTACTTC. It codes for CATSPIGGSHEQYF.

This clonotype has at least ten counts. The gene calls are TRBV2 and TRBJ2-7, with TRBD2 matching over 10 bases. J gave up 1 base and V 6 bases, and 3 bases lay outside the gene matches. Germline V lookup: CDR1 SNHLY, CDR2 FYNNEI. This CDR3 region has 14 residues. For the CDR3, the DNA is TGTGCCAGCAGATCAGCGGGAGGGTCCTACGAGCAGTACTTC. Encoded protein: CASRSAGGSYEQYF.

The chain combines TRBV10-3 with TRBJ2-3; D is undetermined. The germline CDR1 and CDR2 sequences are ENHRY and SYGVKD. The CDR3 totals 12 residues. V was cut by 7 bases and J by 4 bases, with 9 bases left in between. The CDR3 nucleotides are TGTGCCATCAAATCAGGTCCAGATACGCAGTATTTT. Its translation: CAIKSGPDTQYF.

The chain joins TRBV10-3 to TRBJ2-2; 8 bases align to TRBD1. The germline V gene has CDR1 ENHRY and CDR2 SYGVKD. CDR3 length equals 17 residues. The ends lost 10 bases at V and 3 bases at J; junction bases unmatched: 16. The CDR3 sequence is CASSWTGIGLYTGELFF. The CDR3 nucleotides read TGTGCCAGCAGCTGGACAGGGATCGGGCTGTACACCGGGGAGCTGTTTTTT.

The V gene is TRBV27, the J gene TRBJ1-5; no clear D. Germline lookup yields CDR1 MNHEY and CDR2 SMNVEV (reference sequence). V was cut by 8 bases and J by 0 bases, with 11 bases left in between. The CDR3 totals 14 residues. The CDR3 region is CASSTRTSNQPQHF. The CDR3 bases are TGTGCCAGCTCGACAAGAACTAGCAATCAGCCCCAGCATTTT.

The gene calls are TRBV29-1 and TRBJ1-1; TRBD1 is a possible D gene (6 bases). Germline V gene data show CDR1 as SQVTM and CDR2 as ANQGSEA. The CDR3 sequence is 12 residues long. V lost 8 bases, J lost 1 base, and 11 bases lay in between. The CDR3, as DNA: TGCAGCTTGGGCAGGGGGAACACTGAAGCTTTCTTT. Protein product: CSLGRGNTEAFF. Using reference TRBV29-1 and TRBJ1-1 for the parts outside the CDR3, the full variable domain is SAVISQKPSRDICQRGTSLTIQCQVDSQVTMMFWYRQQPGQSLTLIATANQGSEATYESGFVIDKFPISRPNLTFSTLTVSNMSPEDSSIYLCSLGRGNTEAFFGQGTRLTVV.

V gene TRBV7-2 combines with J gene TRBJ1-3; D is unclear. This CDR3 contains 11 residues. V dropped 2 bases and J dropped 11 bases, with 7 bases sitting between them. Germline CDR1 is SGHTA and CDR2 is FQGNSA. CDR3 coding DNA: TGTGCCAGCAGCTTAAACGGTCCCATATATTTT. Translated, it gives CASSLNGPIYF.

J is TRBJ1-1 and V is TRBV7-2; D gene unclear. The CDR3 totals 14 residues. Trimming took 5 bases from V and 0 from J, leaving 10 bases between them. From germline, CDR1 is SGHTA and CDR2 FQGNSA. Here the CDR3 DNA reads TGTGCCAGCAGCCATAGCGGTATGAACACTGAAGCTTTCTTT. Translating gives CASSHSGMNTEAFF.

V usage is TRBV2 and J usage is TRBJ1-5; 8 bases fit TRBD1. With V trimmed by 8 bases and J by 7 bases, 10 bases remained unmatched. Germline-derived CDR1 and CDR2 are SNHLY and FYNNEI. CDR3 size: 14 residues. This chain's CDR3 is CASVGNRGLQPQHF. Here the CDR3 DNA reads TGTGCCAGCGTTGGAAACAGGGGGTTGCAGCCCCAGCATTTT.

In the case of this clonotype: One base away lies a much larger clone, so this may be a sequencing read error. Lacking the conserved final phenylalanine or tryptophan, this CDR3 likely reflects a read error. The rearrangement joins TRBV19 to TRBJ1-5; D is ambiguous. V lost 3 bases and J lost 6, with 15 bases in between. Germline-derived CDR1 and CDR2 are LNHDA and SQIVND (reference sequence). The CDR3 has 15 amino acids. CDR3 in DNA: TGTGCCAGTAGTATGGGAGGCCTAGCTGGTCAGCCCCAGCATCTT. Translating it yields CASSMGGLAGQPQHL.

This clonotype was seen many times. The genes are TRBV7-9 and TRBJ2-7; 8 bases are a match to TRBD2. The germline V gene encodes CDR1 SEHNR and CDR2 FQNEAQ (reference sequence). This CDR3 has 18 residues. J was trimmed by 3 bases and V by 5 bases; bases with no gene match: 18. This CDR3 reads CASSQKPDQLAALYEQYF. The CDR3 DNA is TGTGCCAGCAGCCAAAAACCAGACCAACTAGCGGCCCTCTACGAGCAGTACTTC.

This clonotype was observed a handful of times. This chain connects TRBV12-3 or TRBV12-4 to TRBJ1-5, with D perhaps TRBD1 (6 bases). The CDR3 length is 13 residues. V dropped 7 bases and J dropped 10 bases, with 17 bases sitting between them. Written as DNA, the CDR3 is TGTGCCAGCACCTTCGGGGGGGCGCGCCCCCAGCATTTT. This gives the protein CASTFGGARPQHF.

The chain combines TRBV29-1 with TRBJ2-3, with D tentatively TRBD1 (6 bases). V shed 3 bases and J shed 1 base, with 11 bases lying between them. Germline V gives CDR1 SQVTM, CDR2 ANQGSEA. The CDR3 loop spans 14 amino acids. CDR3 coding DNA: TGCAGCGTTGAGGCAGGGGTTCGCACAGATACGCAGTATTTT. This encodes CSVEAGVRTDTQYF.

This clonotype was observed many times. The V and J genes are TRBV24-1 and TRBJ2-7, with 9 positions matching TRBD1. Germline assignment: CDR1 KGHDR and CDR2 SFDVKD. After removal of 7 bases from V and 3 bases from J, the junction contained 9 bases not matched to a gene. There are 15 residues in the CDR3. Here the CDR3 reads CATSQWGQGLYEQYF. In DNA form, the CDR3 reads TGTGCCACCAGCCAGTGGGGACAGGGTCTCTACGAGCAGTACTTC.

This clonotype was seen at least ten times. The V and J genes are TRBV29-1 and TRBJ1-5; D is unresolved. The CDR3 spans 12 residues. Germline V CDR1 and CDR2: SQVTM, ANQGSEA. The V end was cut by 7 bases, the J end by 0 bases, with 7 bases between. In DNA, the CDR3 is TGCAGCGCTGCGTCTAGCAATCAGCCCCAGCATTTT. Residues: CSAASSNQPQHF.

This clonotype has a count of ten or more. The gene calls are TRBV5-1 and TRBJ2-2; D unresolved. The length of the CDR3 is 14 residues. Germline V gene lookup returns CDR1 SGHRS and CDR2 YFSETQ. Trimming removed 0 bases at V and 7 bases at J, with 10 bases between. In DNA form, the CDR3 reads TGCGCCAGCAGCTTGGATGGGTCTATCGGGGAGCTGTTTTTT. It codes for CASSLDGSIGELFF.

Turning to this clonotype: Because it lacks the conserved phenylalanine or tryptophan at the end, this CDR3 is likely a read error. The chain links TRBV7-2 to TRBJ2-7, with D tentatively TRBD1 (5 bases). The CDR3 totals 15 residues. Germline CDR1 reads SGHTA; CDR2 reads FQGNSA. CDR3 region: CASSQGWGQPYEQYL. CDR3 DNA: TGCGCCAGCAGCCAAGGATGGGGCCAACCCTACGAGCAGTACCTC.

The chain has TRBV7-2 and TRBJ2-7, with 8 positions matching TRBD2. J lost 4 bases, V lost 7 bases, and 12 bases had no gene match. CDR3 length equals 15 residues. The germline V gene has CDR1 SGHTA and CDR2 FQGNSA. The CDR3 loop reads CASTLLAEGPYEQYF. The CDR3 nucleotides are TGTGCCAGCACCCTACTAGCGGAAGGGCCTTACGAGCAGTACTTC. Full variable domain (missing parts from reference TRBV7-2 and TRBJ2-7): GAGVSQSPSNKVTEKGKDVELRCDPISGHTALYWYRQSLGQGLEFLIYFQGNSAPDKSGLPSDRFSAERTGGSVSTLTIQRTQQEDSAVYLCASTLLAEGPYEQYFGPGTRLTVT.

With regard to this clonotype: One end of the junction varies from germline; a read error may be responsible. The chain joins TRBV10-3 to TRBJ1-1, with D tentatively TRBD1 (6 bases). CDR1 and CDR2 (germline): ENHRY, SYGVKD. This CDR3 has 15 residues. CDR3 DNA sequence: TGTGCCAGCAGTGAAGCAAGGGGGATGAACACTGAAGCTTTCTTT. This gives the protein CASSEARGMNTEAFF.

This clonotype was found many times. The chain combines TRBV19 with TRBJ1-2; TRBD1 aligns across 9 bases. Germline trimming cut 5 bases from V and 8 bases from J; bases unmatched to any gene: 12. The CDR3 loop spans 15 amino acids. CDR1 and CDR2 from the germline V gene are LNHDA and SQIVND (reference sequence). Here the CDR3 reads CASSPIDRGNRGYTF. The CDR3 DNA reads TGTGCCAGTAGTCCGATAGACAGGGGGAATCGCGGCTACACCTTC. Looking up the rest from reference TRBV19 and TRBJ1-2 gives the full variable domain: DGGITQSPKYLFRKEGQNVTLSCEQNLNHDAMYWYRQDPGQGLRLIYYSQIVNDFQKGDIAEGYSVSREKKESFPLTVTSAQKNPTAFYLCASSPIDRGNRGYTFGSGTRLTVV.

The rearrangement joins TRBV4-1 to TRBJ1-2, with 8 bases matching TRBD1. The CDR3 totals 14 residues. Germline CDR1 MGHRA, CDR2 YSYEKL. Trimming removed 1 base from V and 4 bases from J; junction bases left unmatched: 2. CDR3 loop: CASSQVGQAYGYTF. The CDR3 DNA follows: TGCGCCAGCAGCCAAGTGGGACAGGCCTATGGCTACACCTTC.

This clonotype has more than one count but fewer than ten. The chain is built from TRBV7-8 and TRBJ1-3; D gene uncertain. Germline V gene sequence: CDR1 SGHVS, CDR2 FQNEAQ. The V and J ends lost 9 bases and 3 bases respectively, with 21 bases between them. The CDR3 covers 16 residues. The CDR3 nucleotides are TGTGCCAGTTCCTCCACTCGTGGGAGTTTTGGAAACACCATATATTTT. Its protein is CASSSTRGSFGNTIYF.

This clonotype was detected many times. The chain combines TRBV2 with TRBJ2-5; D uncertain. The length of the CDR3 is 14 residues. Trimming cost V 6 bases and J 9 bases, with 20 bases left between them. Germline assignment: CDR1 SNHLY and CDR2 FYNNEI. CDR3 sequence: CASRVVARTGPQYF. CDR3 coding DNA: TGTGCCAGCAGGGTGGTAGCTCGTACCGGGCCCCAGTACTTC.

With respect to this clonotype: The junction differs from germline at one of its ends, possibly a read error. The rearrangement links TRBV7-8 to TRBJ2-6; TRBD1 matches 7 bases. Germline V gives CDR1 SGHVS, CDR2 FQNEAQ. This CDR3 comprises 14 residues. The DNA of the CDR3 is TGTGCCAGCAGCCCAGAGGGACAGATGAACACTGAAGCTTTC. Translating gives CASSPEGQMNTEAF. Together with reference TRBV7-8 and TRBJ2-6, the CDR3 gives the full variable domain: GAGVSQSPRYKVAKRGQDVALRCDPISGHVSLFWYQQALGQGPEFLTYFQNEAQLDKSGLPSDRFFAERPEGSVSTLKIQRTQQEDSAVYLCASSPEGQMNTEAFGAGSRLTVL.

This clonotype was seen repeatedly, ten times or more. The rearrangement uses TRBV15 and TRBJ1-4; D is unresolved. V was pared by 4 bases and J by 7 bases, with 19 bases between. The CDR3 consists of 16 residues. CDR1 is LNHNV, CDR2 YYDKDF, per germline (reference sequence). CDR3 amino acids: CATSTLGSPLSEKLFF. CDR3 sequence (DNA): TGTGCCACCAGCACCCTGGGTTCCCCTTTGTCTGAAAAACTGTTTTTT.

Ten or more counts support this clonotype. This may be a read error: a much more frequent sequence differs by one nucleotide. The rearrangement links TRBV9 to TRBJ1-1; D not certain. Germline CDR1 SGDLS, CDR2 YYNGEE. The CDR3 sequence is 13 residues long. The germline V and J ends were trimmed by 1 base and 0 bases, with 4 bases remaining between them. The DNA of the CDR3 is TGTGCCAGCAGCGTACAGGTGAACACTGAAGCTTTCTTT. It translates to CASSVQVNTEAFF.

V and J are TRBV20-1 and TRBJ1-3; no clear D. V was trimmed by 6 bases and J by 8 bases, leaving 11 bases between them. The CDR3 extends over 11 amino acids. Per the germline V gene, CDR1 is DFQATT and CDR2 is SNEGSKA (reference sequence). CDR3 nucleotide sequence: TGCAGTGCCAAGTACACCGACACCATATATTTT. This sequence encodes CSAKYTDTIYF.

This clonotype was seen more than once but under ten times. The chain combines TRBV4-3 with TRBJ2-2; 8 nucleotides match TRBD1. Per the germline V gene, CDR1 is LGHNA and CDR2 is YSLEER. The CDR3 has 16 amino acids. The junction had 6 bases not matched to a gene; V was cut back by 3 bases and J by 3 bases. CDR3 loop: CASSHRQGLDTGELFF. As DNA, the CDR3 is TGCGCCAGCAGCCACAGACAGGGGTTGGACACCGGGGAGCTGTTTTTT.